This entry features one T cell receptor (beta chain) sequence. Its target is unknown. Germline V gene sequence: CDR1 MDHEN, CDR2 SYDVKM. The CDR3 contains 16 residues. J was trimmed by 7 bases and V by 2 bases; bases with no gene match: 10. This entry belongs to a study of cytomegalovirus exposure and HLA in healthy donors. Overall study results and limits: A later analysis showed that HLA-associated TCR beta chains had undergone more clonal expansion than equally common others.

PCR employed 60 Vbeta and 13 Jbeta primers. Generated by immunoSEQ multiplex PCR, the TCRdb table keeps only in-frame clones and is missing some. Here the sample spans 150,000 or so clones, approximately 81% being singletons. This chain uses TRBV28 with TRBJ1-2, with 10 bases fitting TRBD1. The sequence was collected from a male donor in good health and CMV-seronegative. The sequenced sample was PBMCs. The DNA for the CDR3 is TGTGCCAGCAGTTTACATGGGACAGGGGTACAGTCTGGCTACACCTTC. Its translation is CASSLHGTGVQSGYTF.